The 14 T cell receptor beta chains reported below all come from one sample, sequenced in a study of identical twins. TCRdb analysed the 5' RACE reads with MiXCR anew, one entry per CDR3 protein. Of 1.5 million to 2 million distinct CDR3 sequences in the sample, roughly 35% are singletons; the top ten hold about 0.27%. Sample: cord blood. The origin of the receptors is a newborn girl in good health.

The chain uses TRBV7-2 and TRBJ1-5, with D tentatively TRBD1 (5 bases). Germline values: CDR1 SGHTA, CDR2 FQGNSA. Trimming pared 5 bases from V and 4 bases from J, leaving 9 bases between. CDR3 length: 13 residues. CDR3 loop: CASSIRTNQPQHF. The CDR3 bases are TGTGCCAGCAGCATACGGACAAATCAGCCCCAGCATTTT.

The V call is TRBV7-8, the J call TRBJ1-4, with D tentatively TRBD1 (6 bases). Germline CDR1 SGHVS, CDR2 FQNEAQ. The CDR3 sequence is 19 residues long. Deletions cut 0 bases from V and 3 bases from J, with 20 bases between. DNA of the CDR3: TGTGCCAGCAGCTTAGCTCCGGTTCGGTTGGACAGATCTAATGAAAAACTGTTTTTT. Its translation: CASSLAPVRLDRSNEKLFF.

This clonotype was found a few times. The J gene is TRBJ2-2, the V gene TRBV20-1; tentative D call: TRBD2 (5 bases). The germline V gene encodes CDR1 DFQATT and CDR2 SNEGSKA (reference sequence). The CDR3 runs 15 residues. Between the trimmed V and J ends, which lost 1 base and 2 bases, there was a span of 11 bases. CDR3 nucleotides: TGCAGTGCTAGAGCGGGAAGGTTTAACACCGGGGAGCTGTTTTTT. Translated, it gives CSARAGRFNTGELFF.

CDR3 sequence: CASSLDLSKNIQYF. The DNA of the CDR3 is TGTGCCAGCAGCTTAGATCTGTCCAAAAACATTCAGTACTTC. This sequence joins TRBV11-2 and TRBJ2-4; D not resolved. Trimming cost V 0 bases and J 2 bases, with 5 bases left between them. CDR3 length: 14 residues. Germline lookup yields CDR1 SGHAT and CDR2 FQNNGV.

The CDR3 protein is CASSPRGHFRFRWGTEAFF. Written as DNA, the CDR3 is TGTGCCAGCAGCCCCAGGGGGCATTTTCGTTTTCGGTGGGGCACTGAAGCTTTCTTT. The genes are TRBV27 and TRBJ1-1, with 8 bases aligning to TRBD1. This CDR3 is built from 19 residues. V dropped 6 bases and J dropped 4; count of bases not matched to a gene: 22. Per germline, CDR1 MNHEY and CDR2 SMNVEV (reference sequence).

This clonotype has a handful of counts. The chain joins TRBV10-3 to TRBJ2-3; 14 bases match TRBD2. Germline assignment: CDR1 ENHRY and CDR2 SYGVKD. CDR3 length equals 15 residues. With 6 bases clipped from V and 7 bases from J, the junction kept 6 bases outside the gene matches. CDR3 region: CAISLGTSGRNTQYF. The CDR3 coding sequence is TGTGCCATCAGCCTCGGGACTAGCGGGAGAAATACGCAGTATTTT.

V usage is TRBV4-2 and J usage is TRBJ2-1; 9 bases agree with TRBD1. The CDR3 extends over 16 amino acids. Germline trimming cut 0 bases from V and 9 bases from J; bases unmatched to any gene: 9. CDR1 LGHNA and CDR2 YNFKEQ come from the germline V gene. Here the CDR3 DNA reads TGTGCCAGCAGCCAAGAAAGGACAGGGGCCAGGGGTGAGCAGTTCTTC. This gives the protein CASSQERTGARGEQFF.

This clonotype was counted between two and nine times. The rearrangement joins TRBV4-2 to TRBJ1-4; tentatively, D is TRBD1 (5 bases). Between the trimmed V and J ends, which lost 4 bases and 5 bases, there was a span of 11 bases. The CDR3 runs 14 residues. Germline-derived CDR1 and CDR2 are LGHNA and YNFKEQ. The DNA of the CDR3 is TGTGCCAGCAGCCGTTCAGGGACGAATGAAAAACTGTTTTTT. Translated: CASSRSGTNEKLFF.

This clonotype came up a few times. The chain links TRBV14 to TRBJ2-3; D is perhaps TRBD2 (6 bases). V was trimmed by 1 base and J by 1 base, leaving 9 bases between them. CDR3 length: 15 residues. Germline assignment: CDR1 SGHDN and CDR2 FVKESK. The CDR3 region is CASSQVRLGTDTQYF. DNA for the CDR3: TGTGCCAGCAGCCAAGTCCGACTAGGCACAGATACGCAGTATTTT.

The V gene is TRBV7-2, the J gene TRBJ2-7; possible D gene TRBD1, 7 bases. Trimming pared 5 bases from V and 7 bases from J, leaving 24 bases between. This CDR3 has 16 amino acids. Germline CDR1 reads SGHTA; CDR2 reads FQGNSA. The chain's CDR3 is CASSRNRGGKVNEQYF. In DNA, the CDR3 is TGTGCCAGCAGCAGAAACAGGGGAGGTAAGGTCAATGAGCAGTACTTC.

The rearrangement uses TRBV29-1 and TRBJ2-2, with D possibly TRBD1 on 6 matching bases. CDR1 is SQVTM, CDR2 ANQGSEA, per germline. The CDR3 loop spans 14 amino acids. In DNA, the CDR3 is TGCAGTATATACAGGGTAGGGAACACCGGGGAGCTGTTTTTT. This sequence encodes CSIYRVGNTGELFF.

In its sample, this clonotype was seen a few times. The chain is built from TRBV11-2 and TRBJ1-6; D may be TRBD1 (6 bases). Between the trimmed V and J ends, which lost 0 bases and 4 bases, there was a span of 7 bases. Germline-derived CDR1 and CDR2 are SGHAT and FQNNGV. The CDR3 totals 15 residues. DNA for the CDR3: TGTGCCAGCAGCTTAGACGACAGGTATAATTCACCCCTCCACTTT. Its protein is CASSLDDRYNSPLHF.

This clonotype was seen more than once but under ten times. The CDR3 DNA sequence: TGTGCCAGCAGCCGGCTTTTAGCGGGGGATTACGAGCAGTACTTC. Protein: CASSRLLAGDYEQYF. This sequence joins TRBV3-1 and TRBJ2-7; 9 bases align to TRBD2. This CDR3 is 15 amino acids long. CDR1 LGHDT and CDR2 YNNKEL come from the germline V gene (reference sequence). The trim removed 4 bases at V and 4 bases at J, leaving 8 bases unmatched.

The V call is TRBV5-1, the J call TRBJ2-3, with 8 bases that match TRBD1. The CDR3 runs to 15 residues. The germline V gene encodes CDR1 SGHRS and CDR2 YFSETQ. The V gene end was trimmed by 4 bases and the J gene end by 6 bases; junction bases not matched to a gene: 10. The CDR3 protein is CASSIGQGETDTQYF. In DNA, the CDR3 is TGCGCCAGCAGCATAGGACAGGGAGAGACTGATACGCAGTATTTT.